The clone carrying this T cell receptor (beta chain) was seen many times. Its antigen is not known. The record originates from a study of identical twins. CDR3 size: 14 residues. V shed 7 bases, J shed 0 bases, and the junction held 3 bases outside the gene matches. The study, taken as a whole, reports: Abundant cord blood beta clonotypes carried fewer insertions; memory repertoires showed none.

In TCRdb, the 5' RACE reads were re-called with MiXCR into one record per CDR3 protein. The table includes hundreds of thousands of distinct CDR3 sequences, less than 25% detected once. In addition, the sample was reused for a study of T cells expressing NK-cell markers. That work contributes: Restriction of the sorted population to alpha-beta TCR T cells was achieved in several experiments with an anti-gamma-delta TCR antibody.

Sequencing used PBMCs. The clonotype comes from a woman aged 18-29 years in good health. The genes are TRBV12-3 or TRBV12-4 and TRBJ1-2; TRBD1 agrees at 9 bases. For the CDR3, the DNA is TGTGCCAGCACCAGGACAGGGGCTAACTATGGCTACACCTTC. It yields the protein CASTRTGANYGYTF.